This T cell receptor (beta chain) was identified in a study of T cell responses to AZD1222 COVID-19 vaccine. Findings and caveats of the study: Reportedly, nearly half of unique spike TCRs recognized epitopes outside B.1.351/B.1.1.7 mutations. A rise in Spike-specific TCR breadth and depth followed two AZD1222 doses. Most donors were white British and more were female, and clonal diversity was possibly underestimated.

This clone has only one observation. No antigen is known for it. Trimming removed 2 bases at V and 3 bases at J, with 4 bases between. The CDR3 spans 12 residues. Germline assignment: CDR1 MDHEN and CDR2 SYDVKM. Here immunoSEQ multiplex PCR was the method, and the copy in TCRdb shows in-frame clones only, minus some. This sample has about 140,000 clones, with around 90% found just once. The TCR comes from an adult in good health. Source: peripheral blood, taken on day 0 of AZD1222 vaccination. This chain uses TRBV28 with TRBJ1-2; no clear D. For the CDR3, the DNA is TGTGCCAGCAGTTTAAATGACTATGGCTACACCTTC. Protein product: CASSLNDYGYTF.